The 27 T cell receptor beta chains listed next were all sequenced from one sample in a study of blood T cell repertoires in COVID-19. Repertoires were generated with immunoSEQ multiplex PCR, while TCRdb's copy carries only in-frame clones and drops some. Seen here are around 70,000 clones, just under 80% observed once, and the top ten hold around 9.7%. Sequenced input: peripheral blood. These receptors all come from a human donor in a cohort sampled during active COVID-19.

The chain combines TRBV7-2 with TRBJ2-1; a possible D gene is TRBD2 (6 bases). Germline CDR1 SGHTA, CDR2 FQGNSA. The CDR3 spans 15 residues. The germline V and J ends were trimmed by 3 bases and 1 base, with 10 bases remaining between them. For the CDR3, the DNA is TGTGCCAGCAGCTTCCGGGGGAGTTCCTACAATGAGCAGTTCTTC. This sequence encodes CASSFRGSSYNEQFF.

This chain links TRBV30 with TRBJ2-7; tentatively, D is TRBD1 (6 bases). V gave up 2 bases and J gave up 2 bases, with 16 bases separating them. The CDR3 runs 15 residues. The germline V gene encodes CDR1 GTSNPN and CDR2 SVGIG (reference sequence). CDR3 nucleotide sequence: TGTGCCTGGAGTTATCTCGGACAGAGAACCTACGAGCAGTACTTC. This sequence encodes CAWSYLGQRTYEQYF. Variable domain in full (rest from reference TRBV30 and TRBJ2-7): SQTIHQWPATLVQPVGSPLSLECTVEGTSNPNLYWYRQAAGRGLQLLFYSVGIGQISSEVPQNLSASRPQDRQFILSSKKLLLSDSGFYLCAWSYLGQRTYEQYFGPGTRLTVT.

This clone has just one count. This chain links TRBV4-2 with TRBJ2-7; possibly TRBD2 for D (6 bases). Trimming took 1 base from V and 5 from J, leaving 18 bases between them. Germline V CDR1 and CDR2: LGHNA, YNFKEQ. This CDR3 has 16 residues. The DNA for the CDR3 is TGTGCCAGCAGCCAAGTTGCCCGGGACTCGAGTCACGAGCAGTACTTC. It translates to CASSQVARDSSHEQYF.

The chain has TRBV7-8 and TRBJ2-7, with 7 bases aligning to TRBD2. Germline loops: CDR1 SGHVS, CDR2 FQNEAQ. The CDR3 length is 14 residues. Trimming at V came to 1 base and at J to 0 bases, leaving 0 bases not matched to a gene. Here the CDR3 reads CASSLGTSSYEQYF. DNA of the CDR3: TGTGCCAGCAGCTTAGGGACTAGCTCCTACGAGCAGTACTTC.

The chain employs TRBV4-3 and TRBJ2-5; TRBD2 matches at 9 bases. Losses at the gene ends were 2 bases for V and 5 bases for J; bases not matched to a gene: 9. The germline gives CDR1 LGHNA, CDR2 YSLEER. CDR3 length: 16 residues. CDR3 loop: CASSQWAASGTETQYF. The CDR3 bases are TGCGCCAGCAGCCAATGGGCGGCTAGCGGGACGGAGACCCAGTACTTC.

The chain employs TRBV24-1 and TRBJ2-5; 8 nucleotides align to TRBD2. Germline loops: CDR1 KGHDR, CDR2 SFDVKD. The CDR3 extends over 15 amino acids. J lost 2 bases, V lost 4 bases, and 5 bases had no gene match. CDR3 sequence reads: CATSEAGASQETQYF. DNA of the CDR3: TGTGCCACCAGTGAAGCGGGAGCTTCACAAGAGACCCAGTACTTC.

This sequence joins TRBV7-6 and TRBJ2-5; 9 nucleotides align to TRBD2. The CDR3 runs to 17 residues. V lost 1 base to trimming and J lost 3 bases; unmatched junction nucleotides: 9. From germline, CDR1 is SGHVS and CDR2 FNYEAQ. CDR3 DNA sequence: TGTGCCAGCAGCTTAGTTCCTGGGCTAGCGGGGAAAGAGACCCAGTACTTC. This sequence encodes CASSLVPGLAGKETQYF.

The chain carries TRBV7-3 and TRBJ2-5; 8 bases agree with TRBD1. CDR3 length: 13 residues. Germline V lookup: CDR1 SGHTA, CDR2 FQGTGA. Losses at the gene ends were 6 bases for V and 4 bases for J; bases not matched to a gene: 4. The CDR3 spells CASSATGGETQYF. The CDR3 DNA follows: TGTGCCAGCAGTGCAACAGGGGGAGAGACCCAGTACTTC. The whole variable domain, filled in from reference TRBV7-3 and TRBJ2-5, reads GAGVSQTPSNKVTEKGKYVELRCDPISGHTALYWYRQSLGQGPEFLIYFQGTGAADDSGLPNDRFFAVRPEGSVSTLKIQRTERGDSAVYLCASSATGGETQYFGPGTRLLVL.

This chain joins TRBV27 and TRBJ2-2, with D maybe TRBD2 (6 bases). Trimming removed 7 bases at V and 6 bases at J, with 12 bases between. From germline, CDR1 is MNHEY and CDR2 SMNVEV (reference sequence). The length of the CDR3 is 13 residues. The CDR3 spells CASKPGGAGELFF. The CDR3 bases are TGTGCCAGCAAACCTGGCGGGGCCGGGGAGCTGTTTTTT.

This clone counts as medium-sized (0.01 to 0.1%). The chain uses TRBV5-6 and TRBJ2-7; TRBD1 matches 10 bases. Germline values: CDR1 SGHDT, CDR2 YYEEEE. The trim removed 0 bases at V and 2 bases at J, leaving 2 bases unmatched. The CDR3 sequence is 15 residues long. The CDR3 sequence is CASSLGGTGAYEQYF. CDR3 DNA: TGTGCCAGCAGCTTGGGTGGGACAGGGGCCTACGAGCAGTACTTC.

This chain uses TRBV6-5 with TRBJ1-2; TRBD1 might be the D (6 bases). There are 14 residues in the CDR3. Trimming removed 8 bases from V and 1 base from J, with 14 bases in between. Germline V gives CDR1 MNHEY, CDR2 SVGAGI. CDR3 nucleotides: TGTGCCAGCCGCCCGGACAGAGTTAACTATGGCTACACCTTC. Its translation: CASRPDRVNYGYTF.

This clone showed up just a few times. The rearrangement joins TRBV5-1 to TRBJ1-4; 7 nucleotides line up with TRBD1. Germline CDR1 and CDR2: SGHRS and YFSETQ. V was pared by 2 bases and J by 7 bases, with 2 bases of the junction left unmatched. The CDR3 has 13 residues. The CDR3 DNA reads TGCGCCAGCAGCTTCACAGGGGTTGAAAAACTGTTTTTT. Its protein is CASSFTGVEKLFF.

The genes are TRBV7-2 and TRBJ2-7; D might be TRBD1 (5 bases). The CDR3 contains 15 residues. The germline V and J ends were trimmed by 3 bases and 0 bases, with 12 bases remaining between them. CDR1 and CDR2 (germline): SGHTA, FQGNSA. The CDR3 DNA follows: TGTGCCAGCAGCTTCTCCAGGGTATCCTCCTACGAGCAGTACTTC. It is translated as CASSFSRVSSYEQYF.

The chain is built from TRBV5-4 and TRBJ2-1; possibly TRBD2 for D (5 bases). CDR1 is SGHNT, CDR2 YYREEE, per germline (reference sequence). Trimming pared 3 bases from V and 3 bases from J, leaving 16 bases between. The CDR3 is made up of 16 amino acids. As DNA, the CDR3 is TGTGCCAGCAGCTCCCGGTCCGGGAAAGACTACAATGAGCAGTTCTTC. This translates into CASSSRSGKDYNEQFF.

The V and J genes are TRBV3-1 (or the pseudogene TRBV3-2) and TRBJ2-7; TRBD2 aligns across 7 bases. This CDR3 contains 20 residues. The V gene end was trimmed by 2 bases and the J gene end by 1 base; junction bases not matched to a gene: 20. Per germline, CDR1 LGHDT and CDR2 YNNKEL (reference sequence). The DNA for the CDR3 is TGTGCCAGCAGCCAAAGACCTCGAACAGTGGGCGGGAGTGGATCCTACGAGCAGTACTTC. Protein: CASSQRPRTVGGSGSYEQYF.

This rearrangement joins TRBV7-2 to TRBJ1-4; D uncertain. Trimming stripped 5 bases from V and 3 bases from J, with 13 bases between. This CDR3 spans 15 amino acids. Per the germline V gene, CDR1 is SGHTA and CDR2 is FQGNSA. The CDR3 DNA follows: TGTGCCAGCAGCGCCGCCGGGAGACCTAATGAAAAACTGTTTTTT. It encodes CASSAAGRPNEKLFF.

The chain links TRBV5-5 to TRBJ2-3, with a tentative D call TRBD2 (5 bases). Trimming pared 10 bases from V and 2 bases from J, leaving 11 bases between. This CDR3 is built from 12 residues. The germline V gene has CDR1 SGHKS and CDR2 YYEKEE (reference sequence). CDR3 amino acids: CAYGGLTDTQYF. The CDR3 DNA reads TGTGCCTATGGAGGACTCACAGATACGCAGTATTTT. The full variable domain, in which reference TRBV5-5 and TRBJ2-3 provide the parts outside the CDR3, is DAGVTQSPTHLIKTRGQQVTLRCSPISGHKSVSWYQQVLGQGPQFIFQYYEKEERGRGNFPDRFSARQFPNYSSELNVNALLLGDSALYLCAYGGLTDTQYFGPGTRLTVL.

This chain joins TRBV18 and TRBJ1-3, with TRBD1 identical over 12 bases. This CDR3 contains 16 residues. Trimming removed 3 bases from V and 3 bases from J; junction bases left unmatched: 3. In germline, CDR1 is KGHSH, CDR2 LQKENI. The CDR3 DNA is TGTGCCAGCTCACCGGGACAGGGGGCGCGTGGAAACACCATATATTTT. The encoded protein is CASSPGQGARGNTIYF. The full variable domain, with the rest looked up from reference TRBV18 and TRBJ1-3, is NAGVMQNPRHLVRRRGQEARLRCSPMKGHSHVYWYRQLPEEGLKFMVYLQKENIIDESGMPKERFSAEFPKEGPSILRIQQVVRGDSAAYFCASSPGQGARGNTIYFGEGSWLTVV.

This CDR3 is CASSKDRSGNQPQHF. Here the CDR3 DNA reads TGTGCCAGCAGCAAGGACAGGAGTGGCAATCAGCCCCAGCATTTT. The chain couples TRBV3-1 (or the pseudogene TRBV3-2) to TRBJ1-5; 7 bases match TRBD1. V trimming: 5 bases; J trimming: 2 bases; junction bases outside the gene matches: 6. Germline CDR1 is LGHDT and CDR2 is YNNKEL (reference sequence). The CDR3 totals 15 residues.

The chain combines TRBV19 with TRBJ1-2; 7 bases are a match to TRBD1. The CDR3 totals 17 residues. V shed 7 bases and J 5 bases; nucleotides not matched to a gene: 19. The germline gives CDR1 LNHDA, CDR2 SQIVND (reference sequence). This CDR3 is CASTTRRQGTTAYGYTF. The CDR3 DNA reads TGTGCCAGTACCACCAGACGACAGGGCACTACCGCTTATGGCTACACCTTC.

The chain uses TRBV19 and TRBJ1-5; the D is unclear. The V end was cut by 0 bases, the J end by 6 bases, with 12 bases between. The CDR3 covers 15 residues. CDR1 is LNHDA and CDR2 is SQIVND in the germline V gene (reference sequence). The CDR3 loop is CASSIEVRVTQPQHF. The CDR3 nucleotides are TGTGCCAGTAGTATAGAAGTCCGGGTAACTCAGCCCCAGCATTTT.

The V and J genes are TRBV4-3 and TRBJ2-7, with a weak D call TRBD2 (5 bases). V was cut by 1 base and J by 4 bases, with 20 bases left in between. From germline, CDR1 is LGHNA and CDR2 YSLEER. The CDR3 totals 17 residues. The CDR3: CASSQGAWWGVAYEQYF. CDR3 coding DNA: TGCGCCAGCAGCCAAGGGGCTTGGTGGGGAGTCGCGTACGAGCAGTACTTC.

The rearrangement uses TRBV29-1 and TRBJ2-7; TRBD2 aligns across 10 bases. Germline V CDR1 and CDR2: SQVTM, ANQGSEA. This CDR3 is built from 12 residues. Trimming cost V 4 bases and J 4 bases; bases outside gene matches: 1. The CDR3 DNA follows: TGCAGCGTTGCTAGCGGGAGTTACGAGCAGTACTTC. This encodes CSVASGSYEQYF.

This clone was picked up one time. This chain joins TRBV4-3 and TRBJ2-6; D uncertain. This CDR3 region has 14 residues. Per the germline V gene, CDR1 is LGHNA and CDR2 is YSLEER. The germline V and J ends were trimmed by 4 bases and 4 bases, with 8 bases remaining between them. CDR3 sequence: CASSRESGANVLTF. Written as DNA, the CDR3 is TGCGCCAGCAGCCGCGAATCAGGGGCCAACGTCCTGACTTTC.

The rearrangement links TRBV4-3 to TRBJ1-3; TRBD1 matches at 9 bases. The CDR3 has 18 residues. CDR1 is LGHNA, CDR2 YSLEER, per germline. Trimming removed 0 bases from V and 2 bases from J; junction bases left unmatched: 8. CDR3 sequence: CASSQDFRRTGAGNTIYF. The CDR3 DNA is TGCGCCAGCAGCCAAGATTTTCGGCGGACAGGGGCTGGAAACACCATATATTTT.

This chain joins TRBV28 and TRBJ1-5, with 10 bases fitting TRBD1. Germline assignment: CDR1 MDHEN and CDR2 SYDVKM. V shed 6 bases and J 3 bases; nucleotides not matched to a gene: 2. The CDR3 consists of 14 residues. CDR3 region: CASRGQGFNQPQHF. Written as DNA, the CDR3 is TGTGCCAGCAGGGGACAGGGGTTCAATCAGCCCCAGCATTTT.

The chain employs TRBV30 and TRBJ1-2, with 8 bases identical to TRBD1. V trimming: 1 base; J trimming: 7 bases; junction bases outside the gene matches: 14. The CDR3 is 16 amino acids. From germline, CDR1 is GTSNPN and CDR2 SVGIG (reference sequence). The CDR3 region has the DNA TGTGCCTGGAGTGCTACTAAGGCAGGGGGCGCCGCTGGCTACACCTTC. This gives the protein CAWSATKAGGAAGYTF.